This T cell receptor (beta chain) was identified in a study of blood T cell repertoires in COVID-19. Study at large: Sites in the United States, Italy and Spain provided acute and convalescent COVID-19 samples.

In germline, CDR1 is SGHNT, CDR2 YYREEE (reference sequence). With V trimmed by 1 base and J by 2 bases, 7 bases remained unmatched. CDR3 size: 16 residues. In the original processing: Cell counts per sample came from amplifying reference gene primers. Libraries were prepared by immunoSEQ multiplex PCR; TCRdb keeps only in-frame clonotypes and omits some of them. That table gives V, J and clone size, and the DNA gave D and trimming. This sample has approximately 240,000 clones, with approximately 86% found just once. This TCR was recovered from a human donor in a cohort sampled during active COVID-19. The rearrangement joins TRBV5-4 to TRBJ2-5, with 8 bases that match TRBD2. The source material was peripheral blood. CDR3 nucleotide sequence: TGTGCCAGCAGCTTGAAGAAGCGGGGGAGGCAAGAGACCCAGTACTTC. The encoded protein is CASSLKKRGRQETQYF.